Below are 15 T cell receptor beta chains sequenced from a single sample in a study of graft-versus-host responses after intestinal transplantation. Their target antigens are unknown. Assay: immunoSEQ multiplex PCR; the TCRdb copy retains only in-frame clones and omits some. The profile shows 41,000 or so clones, around 96% of them singletons. The source was unstimulated CD8+ T cells sorted from spleen or lymph node cells, collected before transplant. The receptors originated from a human donor who was the organ donor for an intestinal transplant.

The chain uses TRBV13 and TRBJ2-1; TRBD1 aligns across 10 bases. CDR3 length: 15 residues. CDR1 and CDR2 (germline): PRHDT, FYEKMQ (reference sequence). The V gene end was trimmed by 6 bases and the J gene end by 8 bases; junction bases not matched to a gene: 10. The CDR3 DNA reads as TGTGCCAGCAGTTTTCCGGGACAGGGGTTCCATGAGCAGTTCTTC. Translated: CASSFPGQGFHEQFF.

The chain uses TRBV29-1 and TRBJ2-7; no reliable D call. From germline, CDR1 is SQVTM and CDR2 ANQGSEA. The CDR3 has 13 amino acids. V was clipped by 6 bases and J by 4 bases, with 16 bases between them. The CDR3 sequence: CSVERDTPYEQYF. DNA for the CDR3: TGCAGCGTCGAAAGGGATACTCCTTACGAGCAGTACTTC.

V is TRBV5-6 and J is TRBJ1-3; D gene unclear. The length of the CDR3 is 16 residues. Trimming removed 0 bases at V and 1 base at J, with 11 bases between. Germline V gene sequence: CDR1 SGHDT, CDR2 YYEEEE. The CDR3 loop is CASSLVRVVSGNTIYF. The CDR3 DNA reads TGTGCCAGCAGCTTGGTCCGGGTTGTATCTGGAAACACCATATATTTT.

This chain joins TRBV10-1 and TRBJ2-1; no reliable D call. CDR1 and CDR2 from the germline V gene are WNHNN and SYGVQD (reference sequence). This CDR3 has 15 residues. Deletions cut 6 bases from V and 2 bases from J, with 14 bases between. The CDR3 region is CASSSAESAYNEQFF. CDR3 sequence (DNA): TGCGCCAGCAGCTCTGCCGAGTCTGCCTACAATGAGCAGTTCTTC.

CDR3 protein: CASSGGTTTEAFF. The CDR3 nucleotides are TGTGCCAGCAGCGGAGGGACTACCACTGAAGCTTTCTTT. The chain has TRBV5-5 and TRBJ1-1; tentatively, D is TRBD1 (5 bases). The CDR3 totals 13 residues. The germline V gene encodes CDR1 SGHKS and CDR2 YYEKEE (reference sequence). Trimming cost V 4 bases and J 4 bases, with 11 bases left between them.

The V and J genes are TRBV15 and TRBJ2-7, with 8 bases fitting TRBD2. CDR3 length: 16 amino acids. V dropped 4 bases and J dropped 2; count of bases not matched to a gene: 10. Germline V gene sequence: CDR1 LNHNV, CDR2 YYDKDF (reference sequence). In DNA form, the CDR3 reads TGTGCCACCAGCACAATCGGAGGGACTAGTGCCTACGAGCAGTACTTC. This gives the protein CATSTIGGTSAYEQYF.

This chain uses TRBV7-8 with TRBJ2-3; D ambiguous. This CDR3 comprises 17 residues. Germline CDR1 is SGHVS and CDR2 is FQNEAQ. Trimming removed 0 bases from V and 2 bases from J, with 15 bases in between. In nucleotides, the CDR3 is TGTGCCAGCAGCTTAGCGAAATATACCGCTTCCACAGATACGCAGTATTTT. Its protein is CASSLAKYTASTDTQYF.

V usage is TRBV27 and J usage is TRBJ2-1; D perhaps matches TRBD1 (5 bases). CDR3 length: 16 amino acids. V was cut by 3 bases and J by 3 bases, with 15 bases left in between. CDR1 MNHEY and CDR2 SMNVEV come from the germline V gene (reference sequence). The CDR3 coding sequence is TGTGCCAGCAGTTTGCTCACGGACACCAACTACAATGAGCAGTTCTTC. Its protein is CASSLLTDTNYNEQFF.

This chain connects TRBV2 to TRBJ2-5; 8 nucleotides align to TRBD1. Germline V gene lookup returns CDR1 SNHLY and CDR2 FYNNEI. The trim removed 7 bases at V and 5 bases at J, leaving 9 bases unmatched. CDR3 length equals 14 residues. In DNA form, the CDR3 reads TGTGCCAGCATCCGGACAGGGATGGAGGAGACCCAGTACTTC. Its protein is CASIRTGMEETQYF.

The genes are TRBV10-3 and TRBJ2-3; TRBD2 agrees at 7 bases. This CDR3 has 17 residues. With V trimmed by 0 bases and J by 2 bases, 8 bases remained unmatched. CDR1 is ENHRY, CDR2 SYGVKD, per germline. DNA for the CDR3: TGTGCCATCAGTGAGTCGGTGATCCGGGGGGTCACAGATACGCAGTATTTT. As protein: CAISESVIRGVTDTQYF.

The gene calls are TRBV19 and TRBJ2-4; D is ambiguous. V lost 1 base and J lost 8, with 18 bases in between. Germline CDR1 and CDR2: LNHDA and SQIVND (reference sequence). The CDR3 covers 16 residues. This CDR3 is CASSIALPGMWDIQYF. The CDR3 DNA reads as TGTGCCAGTAGTATAGCGCTCCCCGGTATGTGGGACATTCAGTACTTC.

The chain combines TRBV4-2 with TRBJ2-7; maybe TRBD2 (6 bases). V was shortened by 2 bases and J by 0 bases, with 11 bases between the two germline ends. Germline assignment: CDR1 LGHNA and CDR2 YNFKEQ. This CDR3 contains 15 residues. DNA of the CDR3: TGTGCCAGCAGCCAAAAGCGGGCGAGCTCCTACGAGCAGTACTTC. Amino acids: CASSQKRASSYEQYF.

The rearrangement links TRBV27 to TRBJ2-7, with TRBD1 matching 10 bases. Germline trimming cut 8 bases from V and 5 bases from J; bases unmatched to any gene: 9. This CDR3 region has 14 residues. Germline V lookup: CDR1 MNHEY, CDR2 SMNVEV (reference sequence). The CDR3 region is CASGDRGRNDEQYF. In DNA, the CDR3 is TGTGCCAGCGGGGACAGGGGTAGGAACGACGAGCAGTACTTC.

The chain carries TRBV7-9 and TRBJ2-3; D gene ambiguous. The CDR3 is made up of 16 amino acids. Trimming took 2 bases from V and 3 from J, leaving 15 bases between them. Germline lookup yields CDR1 SEHNR and CDR2 FQNEAQ (reference sequence). CDR3 amino acids: CASSLIGTTYTDTQYF. The CDR3 DNA sequence: TGTGCCAGCAGCTTAATTGGAACCACTTATACAGATACGCAGTATTTT.

The chain has TRBV14 and TRBJ2-1; TRBD2 matches at 10 bases. The CDR3 sequence is 18 residues long. CDR1 is SGHDN and CDR2 is FVKESK in the germline V gene. V shed 3 bases, J shed 5 bases, and the junction held 13 bases outside the gene matches. The CDR3 is CASSHTRGSGTSDNEQFF. The CDR3 coding sequence is TGTGCCAGCAGCCACACCCGAGGGTCCGGGACTAGCGACAATGAGCAGTTCTTC.